Each of the 24 T cell receptor beta chains below was sequenced from the same sample in a study of response to subunit inactivated influenza vaccine. TCRdb passed the RT-PCR reads through MiXCR, listing each CDR3 protein once. The table lists approximately 700,000 distinct CDR3 sequences, 15% to 19% of them singletons. The source material was PBMCs from blood, sampled 12 days after vaccination. These receptors were obtained from a man between 50 and 59 years old who received an inactivated influenza vaccine.

This clonotype was seen ten or more times. The rearrangement links TRBV4-3 to TRBJ2-1; D may be TRBD2 (6 bases). V was shortened by 1 base and J by 4 bases, with 11 bases between the two germline ends. The CDR3 has 15 residues. CDR1 and CDR2 from the germline V gene are LGHNA and YSLEER. CDR3 protein: CASSQAGTRYNEQFF. The CDR3 DNA follows: TGCGCCAGCAGCCAAGCGGGGACTCGATACAATGAGCAGTTCTTC.

There are a few counts of this clonotype. V is TRBV4-3 and J is TRBJ2-1, with 10 bases matching TRBD2. This CDR3 spans 18 amino acids. Germline lookup yields CDR1 LGHNA and CDR2 YSLEER. The J segment lost 3 bases and the V segment lost 3 bases, leaving 11 bases of the junction unmatched. CDR3 bases: TGCGCCAGCAGCCAGTCTGTGACCACTAGCGGGGTCTACAATGAGCAGTTCTTC. Encoded protein: CASSQSVTTSGVYNEQFF.

The chain couples TRBV12-3 or TRBV12-4 to TRBJ2-1; TRBD1 aligns across 11 bases. CDR3 length: 16 residues. With 5 bases clipped from V and 5 bases from J, the junction kept 8 bases outside the gene matches. CDR3 sequence: CASSPLPGQGDNEQFF. The CDR3 DNA reads TGTGCCAGCAGTCCTCTTCCGGGACAGGGGGACAATGAGCAGTTCTTC.

This clonotype was counted a few times. The rearrangement uses TRBV24-1 and TRBJ2-1; 7 bases are shared with TRBD1. The J segment lost 5 bases and the V segment lost 3 bases, leaving 6 bases of the junction unmatched. The CDR3 length is 15 residues. In germline, CDR1 is KGHDR, CDR2 SFDVKD. CDR3 sequence (DNA): TGTGCCACCAGTGATGAGACAGGGACCCACAATGAGCAGTTCTTC. This translates into CATSDETGTHNEQFF.

The chain recombines TRBV9 with TRBJ1-6; tentative D call: TRBD1 (5 bases). Germline values: CDR1 SGDLS, CDR2 YYNGEE. There are 15 residues in the CDR3. The ends were cut back, 0 bases at V and 9 bases at J, with 13 bases in the middle. The CDR3 protein is CASSVGGGGGSPLHF. Here the CDR3 DNA reads TGTGCCAGCAGCGTAGGCGGGGGAGGAGGTTCACCCCTCCACTTT.

This clonotype was counted only a few times. The chain recombines TRBV4-1 with TRBJ2-7; perhaps TRBD1 as D (6 bases). The CDR3 loop spans 15 amino acids. V was clipped by 1 base and J by 3 bases, with 13 bases between them. Germline V lookup: CDR1 MGHRA, CDR2 YSYEKL. Written as DNA, the CDR3 is TGCGCCAGCAGCCAAGCTAAACAGGGAATCTACGAGCAGTACTTC. This codes for CASSQAKQGIYEQYF.

The sample holds a few counts of this clonotype. The chain links TRBV29-1 to TRBJ2-2; a possible D gene is TRBD2 (6 bases). CDR1 is SQVTM and CDR2 is ANQGSEA in the germline V gene. There are 14 residues in the CDR3. Trimming removed 4 bases at V and 1 base at J, with 10 bases between. The CDR3 sequence is CSVVLAVNTGELFF. CDR3 nucleotides: TGCAGCGTTGTTTTAGCGGTGAACACCGGGGAGCTGTTTTTT.

This clonotype was counted at least ten times. V is TRBV5-6 and J is TRBJ2-2; 7 positions match TRBD1. The trim removed 0 bases at V and 4 bases at J, leaving 3 bases unmatched. This CDR3 has 15 residues. Germline V lookup: CDR1 SGHDT, CDR2 YYEEEE. The CDR3 bases are TGTGCCAGCAGCTTGGCCCCAGGGGGCACCGGGGAGCTGTTTTTT. Amino acids: CASSLAPGGTGELFF.

This clonotype was seen only a few times. This chain uses TRBV6-2 or TRBV6-3 with TRBJ1-2, with 7 positions matching TRBD1. Per the germline V gene, CDR1 is MNHEY and CDR2 is SVGEGT. Losses at the gene ends were 2 bases for V and 6 bases for J; bases not matched to a gene: 6. This CDR3 has 14 residues. CDR3 protein: CASSYDRATNGYTF. CDR3 DNA sequence: TGTGCCAGCAGTTACGACAGGGCGACCAATGGCTACACCTTC.

This clonotype was recorded at least ten times. The V gene is TRBV20-1, the J gene TRBJ2-1; no clear D. The CDR3 is 11 residues long. V lost 0 bases, J lost 4 bases, and 1 base lay in between. CDR1 is DFQATT and CDR2 is SNEGSKA in the germline V gene (reference sequence). CDR3 sequence: CSAREYNEQFF. CDR3 nucleotide sequence: TGCAGTGCTAGAGAGTACAATGAGCAGTTCTTC.

The chain has TRBV11-2 and TRBJ2-2; D gene ambiguous. This CDR3 region has 15 residues. V lost 0 bases, J lost 4 bases, and 9 bases lay in between. Germline V gene lookup returns CDR1 SGHAT and CDR2 FQNNGV. CDR3 coding DNA: TGTGCCAGCAGCTTAGAGACCGTTCCCACCGGGGAGCTGTTTTTT. This gives the protein CASSLETVPTGELFF.

This rearrangement joins TRBV20-1 to TRBJ2-3, with D perhaps matching TRBD1 (6 bases). V was cut by 6 bases and J by 1 base, with 20 bases left in between. Per the germline V gene, CDR1 is DFQATT and CDR2 is SNEGSKA (reference sequence). The CDR3 loop spans 16 amino acids. In nucleotides, the CDR3 is TGCAGTGCAGGCCGGTTGGGGGCAGGGGGCACAGATACGCAGTATTTT. Its protein is CSAGRLGAGGTDTQYF.

This chain links TRBV7-9 with TRBJ1-1, with D maybe TRBD1 (6 bases). CDR1 and CDR2 from the germline V gene are SEHNR and FQNEAQ (reference sequence). This CDR3 has 15 amino acids. Trimming removed 1 base at V and 4 bases at J, with 13 bases between. Written as DNA, the CDR3 is TGTGCCAGCAGCTTAGACAGGGTACTCATCACTGAAGCTTTCTTT. It translates to CASSLDRVLITEAFF. Using reference TRBV7-9 and TRBJ1-1 for the parts outside the CDR3, the full variable domain is DTGVSQNPRHKITKRGQNVTFRCDPISEHNRLYWYRQTLGQGPEFLTYFQNEAQLEKSRLLSDRFSAERPKGSFSTLEIQRTEQGDSAMYLCASSLDRVLITEAFFGQGTRLTVV.

This clonotype has a handful of counts. This chain uses TRBV7-9 with TRBJ2-5; 12 bases map to TRBD2. The junction had 6 bases not matched to a gene; V was cut back by 5 bases and J by 14 bases. Germline V lookup: CDR1 SEHNR, CDR2 FQNEAQ (reference sequence). This CDR3 spans 12 amino acids. The CDR3 sequence is CASSPTSGRIYF. CDR3 DNA: TGTGCCAGCAGCCCGACTAGCGGGAGAATATACTTC.

This clonotype was found a few times. The chain's CDR3 is CASGERGGSYNEQFF. In DNA form, the CDR3 reads TGTGCCAGCGGTGAGCGGGGCGGATCCTACAATGAGCAGTTCTTC. The chain employs TRBV6-2 or TRBV6-3 and TRBJ2-1; TRBD2 matches at 7 bases. The CDR3 consists of 15 residues. Per germline, CDR1 MNHEY and CDR2 SVGEGT. The V gene end was trimmed by 8 bases and the J gene end by 1 base; junction bases not matched to a gene: 8.

The gene calls are TRBV15 and TRBJ2-7, with a tentative D call TRBD2 (6 bases). Between the trimmed V and J ends, which lost 0 bases and 4 bases, there was a span of 10 bases. Germline CDR1 LNHNV, CDR2 YYDKDF (reference sequence). The CDR3 consists of 14 residues. This CDR3 reads CATSRDVGRYEQYF. The CDR3, as DNA: TGTGCCACCAGCAGAGATGTGGGGAGGTACGAGCAGTACTTC.

This clonotype was seen at least ten times. The chain carries TRBV5-1 and TRBJ2-5; no clear D gene. The germline V and J ends were trimmed by 1 base and 4 bases, with 8 bases remaining between them. Germline values: CDR1 SGHRS, CDR2 YFSETQ. The CDR3 covers 13 residues. The CDR3 is CASSLSGLETQYF. The CDR3 nucleotides read TGCGCCAGCAGCTTGTCAGGTTTAGAGACCCAGTACTTC. The variable domain in full, completed from reference TRBV5-1 and TRBJ2-5, reads KAGVTQTPRYLIKTRGQQVTLSCSPISGHRSVSWYQQTPGQGLQFLFEYFSETQRNKGNFPGRFSGRQFSNSRSEMNVSTLELGDSALYLCASSLSGLETQYFGPGTRLLVL.

V usage is TRBV20-1 and J usage is TRBJ2-5, with D possibly matching TRBD2 (6 bases). V gave up 6 bases and J gave up 5 bases, with 16 bases separating them. The CDR3 totals 13 residues. Germline CDR1 and CDR2: DFQATT and SNEGSKA (reference sequence). As DNA, the CDR3 is TGCAGTGCCATGGGGGGAAATGGGGAGACCCAGTACTTC. This codes for CSAMGGNGETQYF.

This clonotype has more than one count but fewer than ten. The chain has TRBV2 and TRBJ2-5; no clear D gene. The germline V and J ends were trimmed by 7 bases and 2 bases, with 8 bases remaining between them. Germline CDR1 reads SNHLY; CDR2 reads FYNNEI. This CDR3 is built from 12 residues. Here the CDR3 reads CASKRDQETQYF. The CDR3 nucleotides are TGTGCCAGCAAGAGAGATCAAGAGACCCAGTACTTC.

This clonotype was seen a few times. CDR3 residues: CASERGTSGGQETQYF. The DNA for the CDR3 is TGCGCCAGCGAACGAGGGACTAGCGGGGGCCAAGAGACCCAGTACTTC. This chain joins TRBV5-1 and TRBJ2-5; the match to TRBD2 covers 14 bases. Trimming took 7 bases from V and 1 from J; bases not matched to a gene: 6. The CDR3 is 16 residues long. In germline, CDR1 is SGHRS, CDR2 YFSETQ.

The J gene is TRBJ1-2, the V gene TRBV29-1; possibly TRBD1 for D (6 bases). Per germline, CDR1 SQVTM and CDR2 ANQGSEA. The CDR3 covers 16 residues. V lost 6 bases to trimming and J lost 0 bases, with 20 bases between them. The CDR3, as DNA: TGCAGCGTGGCCCCCAGGGGTTTGCTCACTAACTATGGCTACACCTTC. This gives the protein CSVAPRGLLTNYGYTF.

This rearrangement joins TRBV29-1 to TRBJ2-7; 7 positions match TRBD1. The V and J ends lost 4 bases and 6 bases, in that order; junction bases with no gene match: 6. This CDR3 has 12 residues. CDR1 is SQVTM and CDR2 is ANQGSEA in the germline V gene. CDR3 region: CSVVGQRFEQYF. DNA for the CDR3: TGCAGCGTTGTGGGACAGCGTTTCGAGCAGTACTTC.

The chain uses TRBV6-2 or TRBV6-3 and TRBJ2-1, with 10 nucleotides matching TRBD2. Losses at the gene ends were 2 bases for V and 3 bases for J; bases not matched to a gene: 7. CDR3 length equals 17 residues. Germline CDR1 reads MNHEY; CDR2 reads SVGEGT. In DNA, the CDR3 is TGTGCCAGCAGTTACGGGGCTCTAGCGGGGGTCTACAATGAGCAGTTCTTC. It encodes CASSYGALAGVYNEQFF.

The gene calls are TRBV15 and TRBJ1-2; a possible D gene is TRBD1 (6 bases). CDR1 is LNHNV, CDR2 YYDKDF, per germline (reference sequence). The CDR3 is made up of 14 amino acids. Deletions cut 0 bases from V and 4 bases from J, with 9 bases between. The CDR3 bases are TGTGCCACCAGCAGAGAACAGGGAGTCTATGGCTACACCTTC. It specifies CATSREQGVYGYTF.